This T cell receptor (beta chain) is from a study of Graves' ophthalmopathy and Graves' hyperthyroidism. PBMCs were isolated from an approximately 10 ml sample of fresh peripheral blood. Germline CDR1 and CDR2: MNHEY and SMNVEV (reference sequence). The J segment lost 4 bases and the V segment lost 8 bases, leaving 11 bases of the junction unmatched. The CDR3 runs 15 residues. Beta-chain TCR CDR3 regions were amplified from RNA transcripts. An initial RT-PCR round employing HTBI primers preceded a second-round multiplex PCR. TCRdb independently ran MiXCR on the multiplex PCR reads; one entry per CDR3 protein. The table includes hundreds of thousands of distinct CDR3 sequences, about 24% detected once. This clonotype was observed at least ten times. No antigen is known for it. Study findings and constraints: Ophthalmopathy progression cases were predicted by the model with 70.59% sensitivity and 72.22% specificity.

The TCR originated in a woman under 30 with stable Graves' hyperthyroidism. Some clones in this sample may be carry-over from other donors' samples. The sample taken for sequencing was peripheral blood. The rearrangement links TRBV27 to TRBJ2-7; TRBD2 agrees at 10 bases. CDR3 in DNA: TGTGCCAGCGCTTCTCCGGGACTAGCGATTTACGAGCAGTACTTC. This codes for CASASPGLAIYEQYF.